Listed here are 8 T cell receptor beta chains from one sample, sequenced in a study of T cells in Graves' hyperthyroidism and ophthalmopathy. The TCR beta CDR3 regions underwent amplification using RNA transcripts as the source. TCR CDR3 regions were first amplified by RT-PCR with HTBI primers. A single record per CDR3 protein comes from TCRdb applying MiXCR to the multiplex PCR reads. The sample shows roughly 580,000 distinct CDR3 sequences, roughly 46% of them seen only once. The material sequenced was peripheral blood or thyroid tissue (not recorded which). These receptors were taken from a woman in her late teens or twenties with Graves' hyperthyroidism.

J is TRBJ2-2 and V is TRBV2; no reliable D call. V shed 7 bases and J shed 4 bases, with 13 bases lying between them. Looked up from germline, CDR1 is SNHLY and CDR2 is FYNNEI. The CDR3 runs to 14 residues. CDR3 loop: CASKGWTGTGELFF. The CDR3 DNA reads TGTGCCAGCAAGGGATGGACGGGCACCGGGGAGCTGTTTTTT.

Comments on this clonotype: This sequence may be a read error, since a much larger clone differs from it by one base. The rearrangement links TRBV2 to TRBJ1-2, with TRBD1 as a possible D gene (5 bases). The CDR3 is 13 residues long. Trimming removed 8 bases at V and 4 bases at J, with 14 bases between. The V gene's germline CDR1 is SNHLY and CDR2 FYNNEI. The CDR3 spells CASGLGAGYGYTF. The CDR3 DNA follows: TGTGCCAGCGGGTTAGGGGCTGGCTATGGCTACACCTTC.

CDR3 in amino acids: CARDAGTLNSPLHF. CDR3 nucleotides: TGTGCTAGAGATGCCGGGACACTTAATTCACCCCTCCACTTT. The gene calls are TRBV7-3 and TRBJ1-6, with a possible D match to TRBD1 (6 bases). The CDR3 spans 14 residues. Germline values: CDR1 SGHTA, CDR2 FQGTGA.

This clonotype was counted between two and nine times. This chain uses TRBV12-3 or TRBV12-4 with TRBJ2-7, with TRBD2 as a possible D gene (6 bases). The length of the CDR3 is 14 residues. V was cut by 6 bases and J by 4 bases, with 16 bases left in between. The CDR3 DNA reads as TGTGCCAGCAGCCAAGATCTCCGGGGGTACGAGCAGTACTTC. Residues: CASSQDLRGYEQYF.

The chain uses TRBV20-1 and TRBJ2-5; TRBD2 agrees at 12 bases. Gene TRBJ2-7 matches the end of the DNA better, so the J call may be wrong. This CDR3 is built from 14 residues. Germline values: CDR1 DFQATT, CDR2 SNEGSKA (reference sequence). The CDR3 DNA reads as TGCAGTGCTAGACTAGCGGGAGGGACCTACGAGCAGTACTTC. Residues: CSARLAGGTYEQYF.

At least ten counts were recorded for this clonotype. The genes are TRBV24-1 and TRBJ1-2, with TRBD1 identical over 7 bases. V dropped 2 bases and J dropped 9; count of bases not matched to a gene: 11. CDR1 and CDR2 from the germline V gene are KGHDR and SFDVKD. The CDR3 runs 15 residues. The CDR3 spells CATSDSRRDRDRYTF. In nucleotides, the CDR3 is TGTGCCACCAGTGATTCCCGCCGGGACAGAGATCGCTACACCTTC.

The V gene is TRBV7-2, the J gene TRBJ2-7, with D possibly matching TRBD1 (5 bases). The CDR3 has 14 residues. V lost 1 base to trimming and J lost 4 bases, with 11 bases between them. Germline V gene lookup returns CDR1 SGHTA and CDR2 FQGNSA. The CDR3 nucleotides read TGTGCCAGCAGCTTAGGGAGACAGTTGTACGAGCAGTACTTC. Its protein product is CASSLGRQLYEQYF.

This clonotype turned up a few times. V gene TRBV13 combines with J gene TRBJ2-5; either TRBD1 or TRBD2 may fit D (5 bases each). The CDR3 consists of 14 residues. The germline CDR1 and CDR2 sequences are PRHDT and FYEKMQ (reference sequence). The ends were cut back, 0 bases at V and 5 bases at J, with 10 bases in the middle. CDR3 DNA sequence: TGTGCCAGCAGCTTAGGGGGGGTCGGCGAGACCCAGTACTTC. As protein: CASSLGGVGETQYF. Filled out from reference TRBV13 and TRBJ2-5, the complete variable domain reads AAGVIQSPRHLIKEKRETATLKCYPIPRHDTVYWYQQGPGQDPQFLISFYEKMQSDKGSIPDRFSAQQFSDYHSELNMSSLELGDSALYFCASSLGGVGETQYFGPGTRLLVL.